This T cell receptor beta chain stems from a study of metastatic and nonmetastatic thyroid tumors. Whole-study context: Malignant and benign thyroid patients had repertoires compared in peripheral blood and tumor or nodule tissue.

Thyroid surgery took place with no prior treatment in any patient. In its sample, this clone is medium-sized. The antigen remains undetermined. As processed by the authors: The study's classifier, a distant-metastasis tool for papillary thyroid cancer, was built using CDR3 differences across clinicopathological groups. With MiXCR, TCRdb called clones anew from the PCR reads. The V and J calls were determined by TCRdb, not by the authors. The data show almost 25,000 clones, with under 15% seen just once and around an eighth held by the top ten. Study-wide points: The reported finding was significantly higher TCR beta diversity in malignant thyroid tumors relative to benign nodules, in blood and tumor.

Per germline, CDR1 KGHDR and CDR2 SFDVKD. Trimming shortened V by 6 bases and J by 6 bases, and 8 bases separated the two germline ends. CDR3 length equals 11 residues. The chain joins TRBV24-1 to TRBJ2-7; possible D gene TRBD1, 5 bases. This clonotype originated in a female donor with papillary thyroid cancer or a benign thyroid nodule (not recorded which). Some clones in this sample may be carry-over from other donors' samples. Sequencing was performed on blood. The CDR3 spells CATSQGGEQYF. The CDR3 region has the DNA TGTGCCACCAGTCAGGGTGGCGAGCAGTACTTC.